The rows below give T cell receptor beta chains drawn from one sample of a study of T-cell reconstitution after alpha-beta-depleted transplantation in children. TCRdb redid the calling of the PCR reads with MiXCR, one entry per CDR3 protein. The sample yields 500,000 or so distinct CDR3 sequences, over 25% seen once. Material: PBMCs from the stem cell graft donor, obtained from the stem cell graft. The source is a human donor who donated a stem cell graft to a child with aplastic anemia. Each CDR3 is given with its conserved first and last residue. A D gene is named only where the DNA matches it firmly. Rows give clone size only sometimes, using once, few, many, or a class for an expanded clone.

d_gene: -
abundance: -
j_gene: TRBJ1-2
v_gene: TRBV4-3
CDR3aa: CASSQDRRGAGYTF
CDR3nt: TGCGCCAGCAGCCAAGATCGGCGAGGCGCTGGCTACACCTTC

d_gene: -
abundance: few
j_gene: TRBJ2-1
v_gene: TRBV12-3/TRBV12-4
CDR3aa: CASSFRGNIEQFF
CDR3nt: TGTGCCAGCAGTTTCAGGGGCAACATTGAGCAGTTCTTC

d_gene: -
abundance: -
j_gene: TRBJ1-2
v_gene: TRBV7-2
CDR3aa: CASRAVGAGTF
CDR3nt: -

d_gene: TRBD1
abundance: many
j_gene: TRBJ2-3
v_gene: TRBV12-3/TRBV12-4
CDR3aa: CASSLDRSTDTQYF
CDR3nt: TGTGCCAGCAGCCTGGACAGGAGCACAGATACGCAGTATTTT

d_gene: TRBD1
abundance: few
j_gene: TRBJ2-1
v_gene: TRBV12-3/TRBV12-4
CDR3aa: CASSSPDRGTSYNEQFF
CDR3nt: TGTGCCAGCAGTTCTCCCGACAGGGGGACGTCCTACAATGAGCAGTTCTTC

d_gene: -
abundance: -
j_gene: TRBJ2-5
v_gene: TRBV18
CDR3aa: CASSPPFLSRETQYF
CDR3nt: TGTGCCAGCTCACCACCCTTCCTTTCCCGGGAGACCCAGTACTTC

d_gene: TRBD2
abundance: -
j_gene: TRBJ2-1
v_gene: TRBV7-9
CDR3aa: CASSLVGGQEQFF
CDR3nt: TGTGCCAGCAGCTTAGTGGGAGGGCAGGAGCAGTTCTTC

d_gene: -
abundance: -
j_gene: TRBJ2-1
v_gene: TRBV15
CDR3aa: CATSRGGSSYNEQFF
CDR3nt: TGTGCCACCAGCAGAGGGGGAAGCTCCTACAATGAGCAGTTCTTC

d_gene: -
abundance: -
j_gene: TRBJ2-6
v_gene: TRBV12-3/TRBV12-4
CDR3aa: CASSWGLSGANVLTF
CDR3nt: TGTGCCAGCAGTTGGGGTCTTTCTGGGGCCAACGTCCTGACTTTC

d_gene: -
abundance: -
j_gene: TRBJ2-1
v_gene: TRBV12-3/TRBV12-4
CDR3aa: CASSPNSGAKNEQFF
CDR3nt: TGTGCCAGCAGTCCTAACTCGGGGGCTAAGAATGAGCAGTTCTTC

d_gene: -
abundance: -
j_gene: TRBJ2-1
v_gene: TRBV7-3
CDR3aa: CASSPEGRREQFF
CDR3nt: TGTGCCAGCAGCCCCGAGGGTAGGAGGGAGCAGTTCTTC

d_gene: -
abundance: few
j_gene: TRBJ2-3
v_gene: TRBV6-2/TRBV6-3
CDR3aa: CASRTTRRSTNTQYF
CDR3nt: TGTGCCAGCAGGACAACCAGGCGATCTACGAATACGCAGTATTTT

d_gene: TRBD1
abundance: many
j_gene: TRBJ1-1
v_gene: TRBV20-1
CDR3aa: CSARRDSNTEAFF
CDR3nt: TGCAGTGCAAGGCGGGACAGCAACACTGAAGCTTTCTTT

d_gene: -
abundance: -
j_gene: TRBJ1-1
v_gene: TRBV5-1
CDR3aa: CASSWGQAGTEAFF
CDR3nt: TGCGCCAGCAGCTGGGGACAAGCAGGCACTGAAGCTTTCTTT

d_gene: TRBD1
abundance: -
j_gene: TRBJ1-1
v_gene: TRBV29-1
CDR3aa: CSVSRTGGTEAFF
CDR3nt: TGCAGCGTTTCAAGGACAGGGGGCACTGAAGCTTTCTTT

d_gene: TRBD1
abundance: few
j_gene: TRBJ1-2
v_gene: TRBV7-2
CDR3aa: CASSPAGQVKVGYTF
CDR3nt: TGTGCCAGCAGCCCGGCGGGACAGGTCAAGGTTGGCTACACCTTC

d_gene: -
abundance: -
j_gene: TRBJ1-1
v_gene: TRBV12-3/TRBV12-4
CDR3aa: CASNQNTEAFF
CDR3nt: TGTGCCAGCAATCAGAACACTGAAGCTTTCTTT

d_gene: -
abundance: few
j_gene: TRBJ1-5
v_gene: TRBV7-8
CDR3aa: CASSYRQTNSNQPQHF
CDR3nt: TGTGCCAGCAGCTACAGACAGACAAATAGCAATCAGCCCCAGCATTTT

d_gene: -
abundance: few
j_gene: TRBJ2-2
v_gene: TRBV6-5
CDR3aa: CASSYGRDTGELFF
CDR3nt: TGTGCCAGCAGTTACGGTCGGGACACCGGGGAGCTGTTTTTT

d_gene: -
abundance: once
j_gene: TRBJ2-5
v_gene: TRBV27
CDR3aa: CASSLGVSEVETQYF
CDR3nt: TGTGCCAGCAGTTTAGGAGTGTCGGAGGTAGAGACCCAGTACTTC

d_gene: -
abundance: -
j_gene: TRBJ2-1
v_gene: TRBV5-6
CDR3aa: CASRVRRQEQFF
CDR3nt: TGTGCCAGCAGGGTGAGGCGCCAGGAGCAGTTCTTC

d_gene: -
abundance: -
j_gene: TRBJ2-5
v_gene: TRBV5-4
CDR3aa: CASSLVAGIGQETQYF
CDR3nt: TGTGCCAGCAGCTTGGTGGCAGGGATCGGTCAAGAGACCCAGTACTTC

d_gene: -
abundance: -
j_gene: TRBJ1-1
v_gene: TRBV27
CDR3aa: CASNGRGKAVPEAFF
CDR3nt: TGTGCCAGCAACGGGCGTGGAAAAGCTGTTCCTGAAGCTTTCTTT

d_gene: -
abundance: many
j_gene: TRBJ1-2
v_gene: TRBV6-6
CDR3aa: CAIGRQSLYGYTF
CDR3nt: TGTGCCATTGGGAGACAGTCCCTCTATGGCTACACCTTC

d_gene: TRBD2
abundance: -
j_gene: TRBJ2-5
v_gene: TRBV9
CDR3aa: CASSAGLAGGVGTRETQYF
CDR3nt: TGTGCCAGCAGCGCCGGACTAGCGGGTGGTGTGGGAACCAGGGAGACCCAGTACTTC

d_gene: TRBD1
abundance: -
j_gene: TRBJ2-5
v_gene: TRBV7-3
CDR3aa: CASSLRGGAEETQYF
CDR3nt: TGTGCCAGCAGCTTAAGAGGGGGCGCGGAGGAGACCCAGTACTTC

d_gene: -
abundance: -
j_gene: TRBJ2-7
v_gene: TRBV28
CDR3aa: CASSSPTDPRSYEQYF
CDR3nt: TGTGCCAGCAGTTCGCCGACGGATCCTAGGTCCTACGAGCAGTACTTC

d_gene: -
abundance: -
j_gene: TRBJ1-1
v_gene: TRBV20-1
CDR3aa: CSAYRREKKGNTEAFF
CDR3nt: TGCAGTGCCTACCGCAGGGAGAAAAAGGGGAACACTGAAGCTTTCTTT

d_gene: -
abundance: -
j_gene: TRBJ2-1
v_gene: TRBV12-3/TRBV12-4
CDR3aa: CASRRTTSPAEQFF
CDR3nt: TGTGCCAGCAGAAGGACTACCAGCCCTGCTGAGCAGTTCTTC

d_gene: -
abundance: -
j_gene: TRBJ2-4
v_gene: TRBV13
CDR3aa: CASSIRETKNIQYF
CDR3nt: TGTGCCAGCAGTATAAGAGAGACCAAAAACATTCAGTACTTC

d_gene: TRBD1
abundance: -
j_gene: TRBJ1-2
v_gene: TRBV30
CDR3aa: CAWSLTGIFPGYTF
CDR3nt: TGTGCCTGGAGTTTGACAGGGATCTTTCCTGGCTACACCTTC

d_gene: -
abundance: -
j_gene: TRBJ2-7
v_gene: TRBV5-1
CDR3aa: CASSLTIEGNEQYF
CDR3nt: TGCGCCAGCAGCCTGACCATCGAGGGGAACGAGCAGTACTTC

d_gene: -
abundance: -
j_gene: TRBJ2-2
v_gene: TRBV4-3
CDR3aa: CASSPLGANTGELFF
CDR3nt: TGCGCCAGCAGCCCCCTCGGGGCTAACACCGGGGAGCTGTTTTTT

d_gene: TRBD1
abundance: few
j_gene: TRBJ2-3
v_gene: TRBV29-1
CDR3aa: CSVRDRGDTQYF
CDR3nt: TGCAGCGTCAGGGACAGGGGAGATACGCAGTATTTT

d_gene: -
abundance: -
j_gene: TRBJ2-5
v_gene: TRBV20-1
CDR3aa: CSARDSPGARETQYF
CDR3nt: TGCAGTGCTAGAGATTCCCCGGGGGCGCGAGAGACCCAGTACTTC

d_gene: -
abundance: few
j_gene: TRBJ2-7
v_gene: TRBV9
CDR3aa: CASSQAGSYEQYF
CDR3nt: TGTGCCAGCAGCCAGGCCGGGTCCTACGAGCAGTACTTC

d_gene: -
abundance: few
j_gene: TRBJ2-5
v_gene: TRBV6-1
CDR3aa: CASSGQGGSETQYF
CDR3nt: TGTGCCAGCAGTGGGCAGGGCGGGTCAGAGACCCAGTACTTC

d_gene: TRBD2
abundance: -
j_gene: TRBJ2-5
v_gene: TRBV20-1
CDR3aa: CSAPTSGRRETQYF
CDR3nt: TGCAGTGCCCCGACTAGCGGGAGACGGGAGACCCAGTACTTC

d_gene: -
abundance: -
j_gene: TRBJ1-5
v_gene: TRBV11-2
CDR3aa: CASSLERARGPQHF
CDR3nt: TGTGCCAGCAGCCTCGAGAGGGCGCGGGGGCCCCAGCATTTT

d_gene: TRBD2
abundance: -
j_gene: TRBJ2-1
v_gene: TRBV12-3/TRBV12-4
CDR3aa: CASSLEIGGLAGVREQFF
CDR3nt: TGTGCCAGCAGTTTAGAAATCGGGGGACTAGCGGGAGTAAGAGAGCAGTTCTTC

d_gene: -
abundance: -
j_gene: TRBJ2-1
v_gene: TRBV30
CDR3aa: CAWNPFTTSYNEQFF
CDR3nt: TGTGCCTGGAACCCCTTCACGACCTCCTACAATGAGCAGTTCTTC

d_gene: TRBD2
abundance: -
j_gene: TRBJ2-5
v_gene: TRBV7-2
CDR3aa: CASSLGGLAGGGETQYF
CDR3nt: TGTGCCAGCAGCTTAGGGGGACTAGCGGGAGGTGGGGAGACCCAGTACTTC

d_gene: -
abundance: -
j_gene: TRBJ2-3
v_gene: TRBV6-6
CDR3aa: CASSTRGTDTQYF
CDR3nt: TGTGCCAGCAGTACCCGGGGCACAGATACGCAGTATTTT

d_gene: TRBD1
abundance: few
j_gene: TRBJ2-4
v_gene: TRBV20-1
CDR3aa: CSAGDREKNIQYF
CDR3nt: TGCAGTGCCGGGGACAGGGAAAAAAACATTCAGTACTTC

d_gene: -
abundance: once
j_gene: TRBJ2-2
v_gene: TRBV28
CDR3aa: CASSLLAPGELFF
CDR3nt: TGTGCCAGCAGTTTACTAGCCCCCGGGGAGCTGTTTTTT

d_gene: -
abundance: few
j_gene: TRBJ1-1
v_gene: TRBV7-2
CDR3aa: CASRAGQNTEAFF
CDR3nt: TGTGCCAGCCGGGCAGGGCAGAACACTGAAGCTTTCTTT

d_gene: -
abundance: few
j_gene: TRBJ2-3
v_gene: TRBV5-1
CDR3aa: CASSLAGSGTDTQYF
CDR3nt: TGCGCCAGCAGCTTGGCGGGATCAGGCACAGATACGCAGTATTTT

d_gene: -
abundance: -
j_gene: TRBJ1-2
v_gene: TRBV29-1
CDR3aa: CSVEASRVGYGYTF
CDR3nt: TGCAGCGTTGAGGCCTCCCGGGTGGGCTATGGCTACACCTTC

d_gene: TRBD1
abundance: -
j_gene: TRBJ1-4
v_gene: TRBV3-1
CDR3aa: CASSPQGQARNEKLFF
CDR3nt: TGTGCCAGCAGCCCCCAAGGACAGGCCAGAAATGAAAAACTGTTTTTT

d_gene: -
abundance: -
j_gene: TRBJ2-1
v_gene: TRBV4-1
CDR3aa: CASSQGRTYSSYNEQFF
CDR3nt: TGCGCCAGCAGCCAAGGTCGGACCTATAGCTCCTACAATGAGCAGTTCTTC

d_gene: -
abundance: few
j_gene: TRBJ2-5
v_gene: TRBV7-2
CDR3aa: CASSVGPTQETQYF
CDR3nt: TGTGCCAGCAGCGTGGGACCCACCCAAGAGACCCAGTACTTC

d_gene: -
abundance: -
j_gene: TRBJ1-2
v_gene: TRBV5-1
CDR3aa: CASSLEDPNYGYTF
CDR3nt: TGCGCCAGCAGCTTGGAAGACCCTAACTATGGCTACACCTTC

d_gene: TRBD1
abundance: -
j_gene: TRBJ1-5
v_gene: TRBV29-1
CDR3aa: CSVELGTGTGPQHF
CDR3nt: TGCAGCGTTGAATTGGGGACAGGCACAGGGCCCCAGCATTTT

d_gene: -
abundance: -
j_gene: TRBJ2-1
v_gene: TRBV5-1
CDR3aa: CASSLVPGYRNEQFF
CDR3nt: TGCGCCAGCAGCTTGGTACCCGGGTACCGGAATGAGCAGTTCTTC

d_gene: -
abundance: -
j_gene: TRBJ2-3
v_gene: TRBV5-1
CDR3aa: CASSLESGSTDTQYF
CDR3nt: TGCGCCAGCAGCTTGGAGAGCGGGAGCACAGATACGCAGTATTTT

d_gene: TRBD2
abundance: -
j_gene: TRBJ2-3
v_gene: TRBV20-1
CDR3aa: CSARAVERGITDTQYF
CDR3nt: TGCAGTGCTAGAGCAGTCGAGCGGGGAATCACAGATACGCAGTATTTT

d_gene: -
abundance: -
j_gene: TRBJ1-2
v_gene: TRBV14
CDR3aa: CASSQALANYGYTF
CDR3nt: TGTGCCAGCAGCCAAGCCTTAGCTAACTATGGCTACACCTTC

d_gene: TRBD2
abundance: -
j_gene: TRBJ2-2
v_gene: TRBV15
CDR3aa: CATRWTSGSTGELFF
CDR3nt: TGTGCCACCAGATGGACTAGCGGGAGCACCGGGGAGCTGTTTTTT

d_gene: -
abundance: -
j_gene: TRBJ1-1
v_gene: TRBV29-1
CDR3aa: CSVVSPAGEAFF
CDR3nt: TGCAGCGTTGTTTCCCCAGCGGGTGAAGCTTTCTTT